Shown below are 23 T cell receptor beta chains from a single sample sequenced in a study of yellow fever vaccine responses in identical twins (dated by TCRdb to 2016 to 2019). Libraries were constructed by RT-PCR. Reads for this sample came from an Illumina HiSeq 2500. Clones were called with MiXCR by TCRdb after fastp trimmed the public reads at Q25, and only in-frame beta chains were retained. Every distinct CDR3 protein forms one entry, paired with its most common genes and DNA. This sample holds 9,000 to 13,000 distinct CDR3 sequences; over 80% were observed only once. The ten largest make up roughly 2% of the sample. The material sequenced was T cells from blood (PBMCs), unsorted or a sorted subset (not recorded which), taken before or after yellow fever vaccination (not recorded which). Every receptor here comes from a woman under 30 who received the yellow fever vaccine. Donor details come from another sample of the same person, matched by shared clones.

This clonotype was seen a few times. This rearrangement joins TRBV9 to TRBJ1-5; 7 positions agree with TRBD1. With 0 bases clipped from V and 3 bases from J, the junction kept 3 bases outside the gene matches. Germline V gene sequence: CDR1 SGDLS, CDR2 YYNGEE. The CDR3 is 15 amino acids. CDR3 in DNA: TGTGCCAGCAGCGTAGGACAGGGAAACAATCAGCCCCAGCATTTT. It is translated as CASSVGQGNNQPQHF.

V and J are TRBV13 and TRBJ2-2, with D perhaps matching TRBD2 (6 bases). The CDR3 is made up of 13 amino acids. Trimming removed 5 bases at V and 7 bases at J, with 11 bases between. Germline V gene data show CDR1 as PRHDT and CDR2 as FYEKMQ (reference sequence). The CDR3 is CASSPREYGELFF. CDR3 sequence (DNA): TGTGCCAGCAGCCCCCGGGAGTACGGGGAGCTGTTTTTT.

This chain links TRBV12-3 or TRBV12-4 with TRBJ2-3; D unresolved. The V end lost 3 bases, the J end lost 0 bases, and 10 bases lay between the germline ends. There are 15 residues in the CDR3. DNA of the CDR3: TGTGCCAGCAGTTTGGGCGGAACTAGCACAGATACGCAGTATTTT. Protein product: CASSLGGTSTDTQYF.

This rearrangement joins TRBV2 to TRBJ2-4; D is uncertain. The CDR3 consists of 13 residues. Germline CDR1 is SNHLY and CDR2 is FYNNEI. V lost 3 bases, J lost 8 bases, and 11 bases lay in between. Here the CDR3 DNA reads TGTGCCAGCAGTGATGGTGGTGTAGACATTCAGTACTTC. The encoded protein is CASSDGGVDIQYF.

This clonotype is a singleton in its sample. The chain combines TRBV5-4 with TRBJ2-3, with D hard to call. The germline CDR1 and CDR2 sequences are SGHNT and YYREEE (reference sequence). V gave up 0 bases and J gave up 2 bases, with 1 base separating them. The CDR3 runs 12 residues. The CDR3 DNA sequence: TGTGCCAGCAGCTTGGACACAGATACGCAGTATTTT. Its protein is CASSLDTDTQYF.

The CDR3 is CASSLWVVGYTF. CDR3 coding DNA: TGTGCCAGCAGCTTGTGGGTGGTGGGCTACACCTTC. The chain couples TRBV5-6 to TRBJ1-2; D is unresolved. The CDR3 covers 12 residues. Germline V gene lookup returns CDR1 SGHDT and CDR2 YYEEEE. The V and J ends lost 1 base and 8 bases respectively, with 9 bases between them.

This clonotype was counted once. V and J are TRBV13 and TRBJ2-5; 11 bases align to TRBD2. The germline gives CDR1 PRHDT, CDR2 FYEKMQ (reference sequence). The CDR3 is made up of 15 amino acids. After removal of 7 bases from V and 3 bases from J, the junction contained 7 bases not matched to a gene. CDR3: CASNSLAGAEETQYF. DNA of the CDR3: TGTGCCAGCAACTCACTAGCGGGAGCGGAAGAGACCCAGTACTTC.

Details on this clonotype: Germline is not matched at one junction end, which may reflect a read error. This sequence joins TRBV27 and TRBJ2-6; D call uncertain. Germline values: CDR1 MNHEY, CDR2 SMNVEV (reference sequence). There are 13 residues in the CDR3. The CDR3 DNA sequence: TGTGCCAGCAGTATATCTGGGGCCAACGTCCTGACTTTC. Translating it yields CASSISGANVLTF.

The CDR3 DNA follows: TGTGCCAGCTCTACAGGGGTAGGTGAGCAGTACGTC. Protein: CASSTGVGEQYV. The V and J genes are TRBV18 and TRBJ2-7, with 7 bases that match TRBD1. V trimming: 6 bases; J trimming: 7 bases; junction bases outside the gene matches: 6. The CDR3 is 12 amino acids. The V gene's germline CDR1 is KGHSH and CDR2 LQKENI.

This clonotype was recorded only once. The chain links TRBV10-1 to TRBJ1-1, with D possibly TRBD1 on 5 matching bases. Germline V gene sequence: CDR1 WNHNN, CDR2 SYGVQD (reference sequence). The CDR3 contains 15 residues. V was trimmed by 0 bases and J by 1 base, leaving 9 bases between them. In DNA, the CDR3 is TGCGCCAGCAGTGAGTCTCAGGGCGGGAACACTGAAGCTTTCTTT. It codes for CASSESQGGNTEAFF.

The chain employs TRBV5-1 and TRBJ2-1, with TRBD2 as a possible D gene (6 bases). V was clipped by 0 bases and J by 1 base, with 17 bases between them. The CDR3 contains 18 residues. CDR1 and CDR2 from the germline V gene are SGHRS and YFSETQ. As DNA, the CDR3 is TGCGCCAGCAGCTTGGTCCCGGCGGGGCTAGGGTCCTACAATGAGCAGTTCTTC. This codes for CASSLVPAGLGSYNEQFF.

A single count supports this clonotype. The chain links TRBV29-1 to TRBJ2-1; tentatively, D is TRBD2 (6 bases). Germline lookup yields CDR1 SQVTM and CDR2 ANQGSEA. The CDR3 extends over 11 amino acids. V was cut by 3 bases and J by 8 bases, with 8 bases left in between. CDR3 protein: CSVEEGYEQFF. The CDR3 DNA reads TGCAGCGTTGAGGAGGGATATGAGCAGTTCTTC.

The rearrangement links TRBV6-2 or TRBV6-3 to TRBJ2-3, with TRBD1 matching over 10 bases. V was pared by 2 bases and J by 0 bases, with 8 bases of the junction left unmatched. CDR1 MNHEY and CDR2 SVGEGT come from the germline V gene. The CDR3 length is 18 residues. CDR3 nucleotides: TGTGCCAGCAGTTACGGAACACGGACAGGGGGGAGCACAGATACGCAGTATTTT. Translating it yields CASSYGTRTGGSTDTQYF.

This clonotype has just a few counts. The rearrangement joins TRBV13 to TRBJ1-2; 9 nucleotides match TRBD1. CDR3 length: 16 residues. V lost 3 bases and J lost 0; bases outside the gene matches: 5. Germline V gene lookup returns CDR1 PRHDT and CDR2 FYEKMQ (reference sequence). CDR3 nucleotides: TGTGCCAGCAGCTTGGGACAGGGCTCAGCTAACTATGGCTACACCTTC. This sequence encodes CASSLGQGSANYGYTF.

The J gene is TRBJ2-5, the V gene TRBV7-3; TRBD2 aligns across 7 bases. This CDR3 has 17 amino acids. V dropped 0 bases and J dropped 2; count of bases not matched to a gene: 9. Germline values: CDR1 SGHTA, CDR2 FQGTGA. The CDR3 coding sequence is TGTGCCAGCAGCTTAACTCCCACTACTAGCGAGCAAGAGACCCAGTACTTC. It codes for CASSLTPTTSEQETQYF.

The J gene is TRBJ2-5, the V gene TRBV11-1, with TRBD2 matching 8 bases. The V segment lost 2 bases and the J segment 3 bases; nucleotides outside the gene matches: 5. This CDR3 is built from 15 residues. The germline V gene has CDR1 SGHAT and CDR2 FQDESV (reference sequence). CDR3 coding DNA: TGTGCCAGCAGCTTACGCGGGGGGCCGAAAGAGACCCAGTACTTC. Amino acids: CASSLRGGPKETQYF.

This clonotype was seen more than once but under ten times. The chain joins TRBV29-1 to TRBJ2-7; 7 bases map to TRBD1. Germline V CDR1 and CDR2: SQVTM, ANQGSEA. This CDR3 is 13 amino acids long. The J segment lost 1 base and the V segment lost 4 bases, leaving 4 bases of the junction unmatched. CDR3 residues: CSVAGTASYEQYF. CDR3 sequence (DNA): TGCAGCGTTGCCGGGACAGCTTCCTACGAGCAGTACTTC.

The chain employs TRBV2 and TRBJ2-1; the D is unclear. The CDR3 covers 15 residues. Germline V CDR1 and CDR2: SNHLY, FYNNEI. Trimming took off 6 bases at V and 4 bases at J, with 16 bases between the two ends. CDR3 bases: TGTGCCAGCAGCACCGGAGAAGCCCCATACAATGAGCAGTTCTTC. Translated: CASSTGEAPYNEQFF.

In its sample, this clonotype was seen once. The chain recombines TRBV10-3 with TRBJ1-1; 9 bases line up with TRBD1. Per germline, CDR1 ENHRY and CDR2 SYGVKD. J was trimmed by 3 bases and V by 3 bases; bases with no gene match: 5. This CDR3 has 15 amino acids. CDR3 protein: CAISDGTGRDTEAFF. CDR3 in DNA: TGTGCCATCAGTGATGGGACAGGGAGAGACACTGAAGCTTTCTTT.

V is TRBV20-1 and J is TRBJ2-3; D might be TRBD2 (5 bases). Trimming removed 1 base from V and 2 bases from J, with 13 bases in between. Germline V gene lookup returns CDR1 DFQATT and CDR2 SNEGSKA (reference sequence). The CDR3 loop spans 15 amino acids. This chain's CDR3 is CSARGLRGPTDTQYF. CDR3 DNA sequence: TGCAGTGCTAGAGGACTAAGAGGTCCCACAGATACGCAGTATTTT.

The chain combines TRBV18 with TRBJ1-2; D remains ambiguous. This CDR3 is 13 amino acids long. Trimming stripped 2 bases from V and 3 bases from J, with 7 bases between. CDR1 and CDR2 from the germline V gene are KGHSH and LQKENI. In DNA form, the CDR3 reads TGTGCCAGCTCACCATCGGCCTACTATGGCTACACCTTC. Translation gives CASSPSAYYGYTF.

The chain is built from TRBV11-2 and TRBJ2-3, with D possibly matching TRBD2 (5 bases). Trimming left V 1 base short and J 1 base short, with 12 bases between. In germline, CDR1 is SGHAT, CDR2 FQNNGV. CDR3 length equals 16 residues. For the CDR3, the DNA is TGTGCCAGCAGCTTAGTTTCTAGCCCCCGCACAGATACGCAGTATTTT. It is translated as CASSLVSSPRTDTQYF. The entire variable domain, with the rest obtained from reference TRBV11-2 and TRBJ2-3, is as follows: EAGVAQSPRYKIIEKRQSVAFWCNPISGHATLYWYQQILGQGPKLLIQFQNNGVVDDSQLPKDRFSAERLKGVDSTLKIQPAKLEDSAVYLCASSLVSSPRTDTQYFGPGTRLTVL.

This clonotype was detected only a few times. In DNA form, the CDR3 reads TGTGCCAGCAGCTGGAATGACGGGGAGCTGTTTTTT. It codes for CASSWNDGELFF. The chain couples TRBV11-1 to TRBJ2-2, with D uncertain. The CDR3 has 12 residues. From germline, CDR1 is SGHAT and CDR2 FQDESV (reference sequence). Trimming removed 4 bases at V and 7 bases at J, with 7 bases between.